This T cell receptor (beta chain) emerged from a study of tumor-infiltrating lymphocytes in glioblastoma multiforme. This CDR3 is built from 11 residues. V lost 3 bases to trimming and J lost 7 bases, with 10 bases between them. Germline V lookup: CDR1 SQVTM, CDR2 ANQGSEA. This clonotype appeared a few times. TCR beta libraries were built from RNA through three nested multiplex PCR rounds using modified ARM-PCR. TCRB-specific cDNA synthesis used 0.4 to 0.65 ug of total RNA. Unique molecular identifiers were not described for the libraries. TCRdb re-derived calls from the multiplex PCR reads in MiXCR, one entry per CDR3 protein. This sample yields approximately 14,000 distinct CDR3 sequences, of which over 55% are seen a single time; 49% belongs to the top ten.

The source material was brain tumor tissue. The rearrangement joins TRBV29-1 to TRBJ2-7; D is unresolved. This receptor was identified in a male donor with glioblastoma. CDR3 region: CSVEDYYEQYF. The CDR3 DNA reads as TGCAGCGTTGAGGATTACTATGAGCAGTACTTC.